Listed here is a single T cell receptor (beta chain). Clones were read by immunoSEQ multiplex PCR, and TCRdb kept only the in-frame ones, dropping some. The data show some 60,000 clones, with 80% to 90% seen just once and about 5% held by the top ten. This CDR3 has 14 amino acids. V was clipped by 4 bases and J by 8 bases; unmatched bases: 6. CDR1 and CDR2 (germline): SGHAT, FQDESV (reference sequence). This sample is drawn from a study of OX40 agonist ivuxolimab in advanced cancers. Study-wide context: Males comprised approximately 81% of the group, whose mean age was approximately 61 years (range 23 to 79).

The sequence derives from an adult with an advanced solid tumor such as melanoma, head and neck, liver or kidney cancer. The source was CD4+ or CD8+ T cells sorted from blood, collected in a trial of the OX40 agonist ivuxolimab. V usage is TRBV11-1 and J usage is TRBJ1-4; 8 bases line up with TRBD1. The chain's CDR3 is CASSSGQGYEKLFF. CDR3 nucleotides: TGTGCCAGCAGCTCCGGACAGGGTTACGAAAAACTGTTTTTT.